These 29 T cell receptor beta chains were all obtained from the same sample, sequenced in a study of vaccination and CD4 T cells after COVID-19. Sample treatment: roughly 10-day PBMC culture with coronavirus spike peptide pools or control peptides (ViraFEST assay). No antigen is known for these receptors. At the Johns Hopkins FTIC core, DNA taken from cultured CD4+ T cells was sequenced by way of the Oncomine TCR Beta short-read assay. TCRdb re-derived calls from the PCR reads in MiXCR, one entry per CDR3 protein. The data contain some 14,000 distinct CDR3 sequences, about 53% of them singletons. The sample here was CD4+ T cells from blood, cultured in vitro, taken before SARS-CoV-2 vaccination. Every receptor here comes from a human donor who had recovered from COVID-19.

CDR3 nucleotides: TGCAGTGCTCCTTCCACGAAACTAGCGACCGGGGAGCTGTTTTTT. Its protein product is CSAPSTKLATGELFF. This chain connects TRBV20-1 to TRBJ2-2, with 7 bases lining up with TRBD2. The CDR3 has 15 amino acids. From germline, CDR1 is DFQATT and CDR2 SNEGSKA (reference sequence). V dropped 5 bases and J dropped 5; count of bases not matched to a gene: 11.

This chain links TRBV10-3 with TRBJ1-1; D not certain. Trimming took 10 bases from V and 1 from J, leaving 4 bases between them. The CDR3 is 10 amino acids. CDR1 is ENHRY and CDR2 is SYGVKD in the germline V gene. CDR3 DNA sequence: TGTGCCAGCAGGAACACTGAAGCTTTCTTT. This sequence encodes CASRNTEAFF.

The V and J genes are TRBV7-9 and TRBJ2-5, with 9 bases aligning to TRBD1. Germline CDR1 reads SEHNR; CDR2 reads FQNEAQ (reference sequence). This CDR3 is 15 amino acids long. V trimming: 5 bases; J trimming: 5 bases; junction bases outside the gene matches: 9. The CDR3 nucleotides read TGTGCCAGCAGCATATGGACAGGGGTTGGGGAGACCCAGTACTTC. Protein: CASSIWTGVGETQYF. Drawing the rest from reference TRBV7-9 and TRBJ2-5, the complete variable domain is DTGVSQNPRHKITKRGQNVTFRCDPISEHNRLYWYRQTLGQGPEFLTYFQNEAQLEKSRLLSDRFSAERPKGSFSTLEIQRTEQGDSAMYLCASSIWTGVGETQYFGPGTRLLVL.

The genes are TRBV10-3 and TRBJ2-7; D is undetermined. Germline V lookup: CDR1 ENHRY, CDR2 SYGVKD. The CDR3 has 13 residues. Trimming left V 2 bases short and J 2 bases short, with 7 bases between. The CDR3 reads CAISERAPYEQYF. In DNA form, the CDR3 reads TGTGCCATCAGTGAGAGGGCTCCCTACGAGCAGTACTTC.

This clonotype has a handful of counts. This chain connects TRBV7-9 to TRBJ1-2, with a tentative D call TRBD1 (6 bases). V was pared by 8 bases and J by 8 bases, with 12 bases between. This CDR3 region has 11 residues. CDR1 is SEHNR and CDR2 is FQNEAQ in the germline V gene (reference sequence). Here the CDR3 DNA reads TGTGCCAGCGCGGCAGGGGACGGCTACACCTTC. Protein: CASAAGDGYTF.

V is TRBV2 and J is TRBJ1-2; D possibly corresponds to TRBD1 (6 bases). The CDR3 totals 13 residues. CDR1 is SNHLY, CDR2 FYNNEI, per germline. Trimming cost V 5 bases and J 4 bases, with 11 bases left between them. The CDR3 DNA sequence: TGTGCCAGCAGTTACGGGACAAGCTATGGCTACACCTTC. Its protein is CASSYGTSYGYTF. The whole variable domain, remainder taken from reference TRBV2 and TRBJ1-2, is EPEVTQTPSHQVTQMGQEVILRCVPISNHLYFYWYRQILGQKVEFLVSFYNNEISEKSEIFDDQFSVERPDGSNFTLKIRSTKLEDSAMYFCASSYGTSYGYTFGSGTRLTVV.

This chain uses TRBV20-1 with TRBJ2-1; D could derive from TRBD1 or TRBD2 (5 bases each). V was cut by 5 bases and J by 4 bases, with 15 bases left in between. Germline V gives CDR1 DFQATT, CDR2 SNEGSKA (reference sequence). The CDR3 loop spans 14 amino acids. Here the CDR3 DNA reads TGCAGTGCTCCAACGGGACGGACTTACAATGAGCAGTTCTTC. Translated: CSAPTGRTYNEQFF.

This clonotype was seen a few times. The chain combines TRBV20-1 with TRBJ2-7; D might be TRBD2 (6 bases). The germline V and J ends were trimmed by 6 bases and 6 bases, with 18 bases remaining between them. The CDR3 has 13 amino acids. Germline-derived CDR1 and CDR2 are DFQATT and SNEGSKA (reference sequence). This CDR3 reads CSASRTVGGEQYF. The CDR3 coding sequence is TGCAGTGCAAGTAGGACGGTCGGGGGCGAGCAGTACTTC.

A few counts support this clonotype. V usage is TRBV10-1 and J usage is TRBJ2-1, with 8 nucleotides matching TRBD1. V lost 0 bases to trimming and J lost 2 bases; unmatched junction nucleotides: 3. This CDR3 comprises 16 residues. CDR1 and CDR2 (germline): WNHNN, SYGVQD (reference sequence). The CDR3 loop reads CASSESTGGTYNEQFF. CDR3 bases: TGCGCCAGCAGTGAGTCCACAGGGGGAACCTACAATGAGCAGTTCTTC.

V and J are TRBV12-3 or TRBV12-4 and TRBJ1-1; the match to TRBD1 covers 7 bases. The ends lost 7 bases at V and 4 bases at J; junction bases unmatched: 6. The CDR3 loop spans 13 amino acids. CDR3 protein: CASKKGGFTEAFF. CDR3 bases: TGTGCCAGCAAAAAAGGGGGCTTCACTGAAGCTTTCTTT.

This chain connects TRBV6-5 to TRBJ1-1; D gene unclear. Looked up from germline, CDR1 is MNHEY and CDR2 is SVGAGI. CDR3 length: 14 amino acids. V was clipped by 2 bases and J by 1 base, with 8 bases between them. The CDR3 sequence is CASSYRSGNTEAFF. DNA for the CDR3: TGTGCCAGCAGTTACAGATCCGGGAACACTGAAGCTTTCTTT.

This clonotype was observed a few times. V gene TRBV15 combines with J gene TRBJ2-1; 13 nucleotides match TRBD2. V shed 0 bases, J shed 6 bases, and the junction held 5 bases outside the gene matches. Per the germline V gene, CDR1 is LNHNV and CDR2 is YYDKDF (reference sequence). CDR3 length: 17 residues. The CDR3: CATSRELAGGMGNEQFF. The CDR3 DNA reads TGTGCCACCAGCAGAGAACTAGCGGGGGGGATGGGCAATGAGCAGTTCTTC. Filled out from reference TRBV15 and TRBJ2-1, the complete variable domain reads DAMVIQNPRYQVTQFGKPVTLSCSQTLNHNVMYWYQQKSSQAPKLLFHYYDKDFNNEADTPDNFQSRRPNTSFCFLDIRSPGLGDTAMYLCATSRELAGGMGNEQFFGPGTRLTVL.

The CDR3, as DNA: TGCAGTGCGGTCCGGGACCCAAATTCACCCCTCCACTTT. Translation: CSAVRDPNSPLHF. The chain has TRBV20-1 and TRBJ1-6, with a possible D match to TRBD1 (5 bases). V was cut by 6 bases and J by 7 bases, with 13 bases left in between. The CDR3 runs 13 residues. CDR1 and CDR2 from the germline V gene are DFQATT and SNEGSKA (reference sequence).

The gene calls are TRBV11-3 and TRBJ1-2, with a possible D match to TRBD1 (5 bases). Germline CDR1 reads SGHNT; CDR2 reads YENEEA. Between the trimmed V and J ends, which lost 0 bases and 8 bases, there was a span of 16 bases. CDR3 length: 15 amino acids. This CDR3 is CASSLEGARVLGYTF. In DNA form, the CDR3 reads TGTGCCAGCAGCTTAGAAGGTGCCAGGGTATTGGGCTACACCTTC.

The chain couples TRBV6-2 or TRBV6-3 to TRBJ2-3, with D unresolved. Deletions cut 5 bases from V and 12 bases from J, with 18 bases between. Germline lookup yields CDR1 MNHEY and CDR2 SVGEGT. The CDR3 spans 13 residues. In nucleotides, the CDR3 is TGTGCCAGCAGTCCCTCTTTAGCTCGAGATCAGTATTTT. Protein sequence: CASSPSLARDQYF.

The chain joins TRBV7-8 to TRBJ1-1; possibly TRBD1 for D (5 bases). The CDR3 has 14 residues. The germline gives CDR1 SGHVS, CDR2 FQNEAQ. With 9 bases removed from V and 1 base from J, the gap between germline ends came to 15 bases. For the CDR3, the DNA is TGTGCCAGTACCGTGGGACTTAAGAACACTGAAGCTTTCTTT. Its translation is CASTVGLKNTEAFF.

The chain combines TRBV6-1 with TRBJ1-2; TRBD1 is a possible D gene (5 bases). CDR3 length equals 14 residues. The V gene's germline CDR1 is MNHNS and CDR2 SASEGT. The V end lost 6 bases, the J end lost 8 bases, and 19 bases lay between the germline ends. This CDR3 is CASSSGGWGSGYTF. CDR3 in DNA: TGTGCCAGCAGCTCCGGCGGTTGGGGGTCCGGCTACACCTTC.

The chain combines TRBV5-8 with TRBJ1-5, with a tentative D call TRBD1 (5 bases). The CDR3 length is 12 residues. Trimming took off 2 bases at V and 5 bases at J, with 5 bases between the two ends. Germline V gives CDR1 SGHTS, CDR2 YDEGEE. The CDR3 sequence: CASSFRDQPQHF. In DNA, the CDR3 is TGTGCCAGCAGCTTCAGGGATCAGCCCCAGCATTTT.

This chain joins TRBV7-2 and TRBJ2-5; 8 positions agree with TRBD1. The V gene end was trimmed by 0 bases and the J gene end by 5 bases; junction bases not matched to a gene: 5. The CDR3 has 15 residues. In germline, CDR1 is SGHTA, CDR2 FQGNSA. DNA of the CDR3: TGTGCCAGCAGCTTAGCTACAGGGGGATCGGAGACCCAGTACTTC. This translates into CASSLATGGSETQYF. Combining the CDR3 with reference TRBV7-2 and TRBJ2-5 gives the whole variable domain GAGVSQSPSNKVTEKGKDVELRCDPISGHTALYWYRQSLGQGLEFLIYFQGNSAPDKSGLPSDRFSAERTGGSVSTLTIQRTQQEDSAVYLCASSLATGGSETQYFGPGTRLLVL.

The chain joins TRBV7-9 to TRBJ1-1; the match to TRBD1 covers 10 bases. The CDR3 is 16 residues long. V lost 5 bases and J lost 3; bases outside the gene matches: 9. Germline-derived CDR1 and CDR2 are SEHNR and FQNEAQ (reference sequence). CDR3 sequence (DNA): TGTGCCAGCAGCCGCTTGCCGGGACAGGGGTACACTGAAGCTTTCTTT. Translated: CASSRLPGQGYTEAFF.

V usage is TRBV20-1 and J usage is TRBJ2-7; D uncertain. This CDR3 comprises 11 residues. The V gene's germline CDR1 is DFQATT and CDR2 SNEGSKA (reference sequence). V lost 3 bases to trimming and J lost 5 bases, with 8 bases between them. The chain's CDR3 is CSASFSHEQYF. CDR3 sequence (DNA): TGCAGTGCTAGCTTTAGCCACGAGCAGTACTTC.

The rearrangement uses TRBV20-1 and TRBJ1-2, with 8 bases fitting TRBD1. The CDR3 runs 14 residues. Trimming cost V 6 bases and J 4 bases; bases outside gene matches: 10. Germline V gives CDR1 DFQATT, CDR2 SNEGSKA (reference sequence). The CDR3 spells CSAGESTGGYGYTF. In nucleotides, the CDR3 is TGCAGTGCGGGAGAATCTACAGGGGGCTATGGCTACACCTTC.

The chain is built from TRBV7-3 and TRBJ2-3; 8 bases are a match to TRBD2. The J segment lost 0 bases and the V segment lost 5 bases, leaving 4 bases of the junction unmatched. Germline loops: CDR1 SGHTA, CDR2 FQGTGA. The length of the CDR3 is 15 residues. The CDR3 DNA reads as TGTGCCAGCAGCCGGGGGGGGGAGAGCACAGATACGCAGTATTTT. It encodes CASSRGGESTDTQYF. Variable domain in full (rest from reference TRBV7-3 and TRBJ2-3): GAGVSQTPSNKVTEKGKYVELRCDPISGHTALYWYRQSLGQGPEFLIYFQGTGAADDSGLPNDRFFAVRPEGSVSTLKIQRTERGDSAVYLCASSRGGESTDTQYFGPGTRLTVL.

This clonotype was seen more than once but under ten times. The genes are TRBV27 and TRBJ1-1, with a possible D match to TRBD1 (5 bases). CDR1 is MNHEY, CDR2 SMNVEV, per germline (reference sequence). The CDR3 is made up of 14 amino acids. V was trimmed by 4 bases and J by 1 base, leaving 10 bases between them. The CDR3 nucleotides read TGTGCCAGCAGTTGGGACCGACGGAACACTGAAGCTTTCTTT. Encoded protein: CASSWDRRNTEAFF.

This clonotype was recorded only once. The chain carries TRBV30 and TRBJ2-2, with 10 bases aligning to TRBD1. Trimming removed 5 bases from V and 7 bases from J; junction bases left unmatched: 4. The germline CDR1 and CDR2 sequences are GTSNPN and SVGIG (reference sequence). This CDR3 has 13 amino acids. The CDR3 region has the DNA TGTGCCTGGGGACAGGGGGACATCGGGGAGCTGTTTTTT. Its protein is CAWGQGDIGELFF.

This chain connects TRBV7-3 to TRBJ1-1; D is ambiguous. The germline V and J ends were trimmed by 1 base and 0 bases, with 9 bases remaining between them. CDR3 length equals 15 residues. Germline CDR1 SGHTA, CDR2 FQGTGA. The CDR3 sequence: CASSLNPSVNTEAFF. Written as DNA, the CDR3 is TGTGCCAGCAGCTTAAATCCCTCGGTGAACACTGAAGCTTTCTTT.

This sequence joins TRBV28 and TRBJ2-1; D perhaps matches TRBD1 (5 bases). CDR3 size: 17 residues. CDR1 and CDR2 from the germline V gene are MDHEN and SYDVKM. CDR3 bases: TGTGCTACATTAAGGGGCCATAAACTAAGCTCCTACAATGAGCAGTTCTTC. Its translation is CATLRGHKLSSYNEQFF. Complete variable domain (other parts from reference TRBV28 and TRBJ2-1): DVKVTQSSRYLVKRTGEKVFLECVQDMDHENMFWYRQDPGLGLRLIYFSYDVKMKEKGDIPEGYSVSREKKERFSLILESASTNQTSMYLCATLRGHKLSSYNEQFFGPGTRLTVL.

This clonotype was seen only a few times. The chain carries TRBV27 and TRBJ1-1, with a possible D match to TRBD1 (5 bases). V shed 7 bases and J shed 1 base, with 16 bases lying between them. CDR1 is MNHEY and CDR2 is SMNVEV in the germline V gene (reference sequence). The CDR3 is 15 residues long. The CDR3 bases are TGTGCCAGCATGAGGCTAACAGGCGCGAACACTGAAGCTTTCTTT. Translating it yields CASMRLTGANTEAFF.

The V call is TRBV6-2 or TRBV6-3, the J call TRBJ2-1, with D possibly being TRBD2 (6 bases). This CDR3 is built from 15 residues. Germline V gene lookup returns CDR1 MNHEY and CDR2 SVGEGT. The V gene lost 5 bases and the J gene lost 4 bases, with 15 bases spanning the gap. Here the CDR3 reads CASSRLVGTYNEQFF. In DNA form, the CDR3 reads TGTGCCAGCAGTCGACTAGTGGGAACTTACAATGAGCAGTTCTTC.